These 11 T cell receptor beta chains were sequenced from one sample in a study of blood T cells in healthy people across ages (dated by TCRdb to 2014 to 2015). Libraries were prepared through 5' RACE. The sequencer listed for this sample is Illumina HiSeq 2500. A second roughly 7 to 12 cycle PCR used a sample-barcoded 5' primer and a J-beta primer mix. TCRdb reprocessing: public reads trimmed at Q25 with fastp, clones called with MiXCR, in-frame beta chains kept. Each CDR3 protein appears once, grouped with its most common genes and DNA. For this sample the table gives 800,000 or so distinct CDR3 sequences, of which 25% were detected only once. More than 3% of the sample comes from the top ten. These data were also filed under a second study, of T cells of mothers and their children.

Specimen: blood. The receptors derive from a boy between 10 and 17 years old in good health.

This clonotype showed up just a few times. The chain combines TRBV25-1 with TRBJ2-5; a weak D match, TRBD2 (6 bases). V gave up 5 bases and J gave up 1 base, with 11 bases separating them. This CDR3 has 14 residues. CDR1 is MGHDK, CDR2 SYGVNS, per germline. The CDR3 region is CASSPTSIQETQYF. CDR3 nucleotide sequence: TGTGCCAGCAGTCCGACTAGTATCCAAGAGACCCAGTACTTC. Using reference TRBV25-1 and TRBJ2-5 for the parts outside the CDR3, the full variable domain is EADIYQTPRYLVIGTGKKITLECSQTMGHDKMYWYQQDPGMELHLIHYSYGVNSTEKGDLSSESTVSRIRTEHFPLTLESARPSHTSQYLCASSPTSIQETQYFGPGTRLLVL.

In this sample, this clonotype turned up a few times. The V gene is TRBV28, the J gene TRBJ2-3; D ambiguous. From germline, CDR1 is MDHEN and CDR2 SYDVKM. Trimming cost V 3 bases and J 6 bases, with 19 bases left between them. CDR3 size: 16 residues. The DNA for the CDR3 is TGTGCCAGCAGTTTTGGTCCCGGGTTTGTGGTCGATACGCAGTATTTT. Translating it yields CASSFGPGFVVDTQYF.

V is TRBV30 and J is TRBJ1-1; perhaps TRBD1 as D (5 bases). The CDR3 sequence is 13 residues long. Per the germline V gene, CDR1 is GTSNPN and CDR2 is SVGIG (reference sequence). Trimming stripped 8 bases from V and 0 bases from J, with 13 bases between. The CDR3 DNA follows: TGTGCCCGGGGGGAACGGATGAACACTGAAGCTTTCTTT. Protein product: CARGERMNTEAFF.

This rearrangement joins TRBV4-2 to TRBJ2-5, with D maybe TRBD1 (5 bases). The germline V gene has CDR1 LGHNA and CDR2 YNFKEQ. Trimming removed 0 bases from V and 3 bases from J, with 14 bases in between. The CDR3 is 16 residues long. CDR3 coding DNA: TGTGCCAGCAGCCAAGATCACAGGCAGGATGAAGAGACCCAGTACTTC. This encodes CASSQDHRQDEETQYF.

This clonotype has more than one count but fewer than ten. The chain is built from TRBV6-5 and TRBJ2-3, with 7 bases that match TRBD2. The V gene end was trimmed by 0 bases and the J gene end by 3 bases; junction bases not matched to a gene: 6. The CDR3 is 16 residues long. In germline, CDR1 is MNHEY, CDR2 SVGAGI. Here the CDR3 DNA reads TGTGCCAGCAGTTACTCGTTCCTGGGGGGGACAGATACGCAGTATTTT. Protein: CASSYSFLGGTDTQYF.

This clonotype was seen a few times. This chain connects TRBV12-3 or TRBV12-4 to TRBJ1-2; possible D gene TRBD1, 5 bases. The CDR3 is made up of 16 amino acids. Deletions cut 2 bases from V and 6 bases from J, with 19 bases between. This CDR3 is CASSLSAQGVRNGYTF. The CDR3 DNA follows: TGTGCCAGCAGTTTATCGGCGCAGGGAGTACGCAATGGCTACACCTTC.

The gene calls are TRBV15 and TRBJ2-7; D might be TRBD1 or TRBD2, each matching 6 bases. The J call may be in error: the DNA end matches TRBJ2-1 better. The germline V gene encodes CDR1 LNHNV and CDR2 YYDKDF (reference sequence). This CDR3 has 15 amino acids. The CDR3 is CATSRDHGGRHEQFF. The DNA of the CDR3 is TGTGCCACCAGCAGAGATCATGGGGGGCGCCATGAGCAGTTCTTC.

This clonotype turned up a few times. The rearrangement uses TRBV7-9 and TRBJ2-3; 8 nucleotides match TRBD1. The length of the CDR3 is 16 residues. The V gene end was trimmed by 5 bases and the J gene end by 6 bases; junction bases not matched to a gene: 13. Germline assignment: CDR1 SEHNR and CDR2 FQNEAQ (reference sequence). DNA for the CDR3: TGTGCCAGCAGCGGTATCGGACAGGGCAGTTCCGATACGCAGTATTTT. As protein: CASSGIGQGSSDTQYF.

This clonotype was counted many times. CDR3 nucleotide sequence: TGTGCCAGCAGTTTAGGGGGGTATGAGCAGTTCTTC. Protein: CASSLGGYEQFF. This chain joins TRBV27 and TRBJ2-1; D might be TRBD2 (6 bases). CDR3 size: 12 residues. Germline CDR1 and CDR2: MNHEY and SMNVEV (reference sequence). V was pared by 2 bases and J by 8 bases, with 7 bases between.

This clonotype was recorded a few times. The chain recombines TRBV7-9 with TRBJ2-5; TRBD1 might be the D (6 bases). The CDR3 totals 13 residues. Per the germline V gene, CDR1 is SEHNR and CDR2 is FQNEAQ (reference sequence). Trimming took off 5 bases at V and 5 bases at J, with 12 bases between the two ends. In DNA, the CDR3 is TGTGCCAGCAGCAAGGGGACATTCGAGACCCAGTACTTC. Translated: CASSKGTFETQYF.

The chain joins TRBV7-9 to TRBJ2-5, with a possible D match to TRBD1 (6 bases). Germline V gene data show CDR1 as SEHNR and CDR2 as FQNEAQ (reference sequence). CDR3 size: 15 residues. V was trimmed by 2 bases and J by 1 base, leaving 11 bases between them. CDR3: CASSLYRVGQETQYF. The CDR3 DNA reads as TGTGCCAGCAGCTTATACAGGGTGGGCCAAGAGACCCAGTACTTC.